These T cell receptor beta chains were read from a single sample in a study of blood T cell repertoires in COVID-19. The protocol was immunoSEQ multiplex PCR, while the TCRdb copy is restricted to in-frame clones and leaves out a portion. The table includes some 140,000 clones, about 80% detected once. Sequencing input: peripheral blood. These receptors came from a woman aged 55-69 years with acute or convalescent COVID-19. Each CDR3 is given without its conserved first and last residue.

15,TRBJ2-3,TRBV5-1,ASSLATGATSTDTQY
11,TRBJ1-1,TRBV28,ANQGQGATEAF
12,TRBJ1-4,TRBV9,ASNPYGSNEKLF
13,TRBJ2-5,TRBV30,AWSLGLGPEETQY
13,TRBJ2-1,TRBV11-2,ASSLSSGGAWEQF
13,TRBJ1-2,TRBV24-1,ATSDSGSGNYGYT
13,TRBJ2-5,TRBV21-1,ASSVPRVRNETQY
11,TRBJ1-6,TRBV30,AQATGDNSPLH
12,TRBJ1-4,TRBV10-3,AISDGGAGEKLF
13,TRBJ1-2,TRBV9,ASSAPGGTLFGYT
15,TRBJ2-1,TRBV27,ASSPGLGGRAGNEQF
13,TRBJ2-3,TRBV7-2,ASSSQGTTTDTQY
13,TRBJ1-2,TRBV4-1,ASSQAAGGAYGYT
12,TRBJ2-5,TRBV6-5,ATSVRVGQETQY
12,TRBJ2-5,TRBV7-2,ASSSPGQVKTQY
12,TRBJ1-1,TRBV2,ASKGLTGGAEAF
13,TRBJ1-5,TRBV27,ASRSGVLSNQPQH
13,TRBJ1-4,TRBV6-5,ASRGTAETNEKLF
12,TRBJ1-2,TRBV4-1,ASSQGRGLVGYT
11,TRBJ2-4,TRBV2,ASSEVTGNIQY
13,TRBJ1-2,TRBV5-5,ASSSTITGNYGYT
12,TRBJ2-1,TRBV7-9,ASSLAKGANEQF
13,TRBJ2-3,TRBV14,ASSQVGGNTDTQY
13,TRBJ2-5,TRBV18,ASSPLGEGQETQY
10,TRBJ1-2,TRBV28,ASSFQGYGYT
10,TRBJ2-3,TRBV9,ASSPVADTQY
16,TRBJ2-3,TRBV7-8,ASSLELTGRTSTDTQY
12,TRBJ1-1,TRBV6-5,ASRVARMNTEAF
9,TRBJ1-1,TRBV3-1/TRBV3-2,ASSRQGEAF
14,TRBJ2-3,TRBV19,ASSSELGLAGATQY
13,TRBJ2-1,TRBV10-2,ASSGTGEGYNEQF
12,TRBJ1-4,TRBV30,AWSVDSYNEKLF
12,TRBJ1-4,TRBV5-1,ASSAMGDREKLF
11,TRBJ1-4,TRBV10-1,ASRRSANEKLF
11,TRBJ1-4,TRBV25-1,ASSSDLGEKLF
15,TRBJ1-4,TRBV16,ASSQSNRGSSYEKLF
11,TRBJ1-1,TRBV15,ATSQLMNTEAF
12,TRBJ1-6,TRBV11-2,ASSLAVADSPLH
11,TRBJ2-7,TRBV19,ASSGTGSYEQY
13,TRBJ1-1,TRBV9,ASSGGGTKNTEAF
11,TRBJ1-2,TRBV12-5,ASGLQRGYGYT
13,TRBJ2-5,TRBV2,ASSRQELSRETQY
13,TRBJ1-2,TRBV18,ASSPNGRGTYGYT
12,TRBJ1-2,TRBV5-8,ASSKSGAGYGYT
12,TRBJ1-1,TRBV7-9,ASSPTPPGTEAF
10,TRBJ2-2,TRBV10-1,ASSRGTGELF
11,TRBJ1-1,TRBV6-5,ASSYSAWTEAF
11,TRBJ1-6,TRBV21-1,ASGFRRPSPLH
12,TRBJ1-2,TRBV19,ASSLDRGTDGYT
13,TRBJ2-5,TRBV19,ASSAQVSYQETQY
14,TRBJ2-3,TRBV18,ASSRTSGGATDTQY
14,TRBJ2-5,TRBV7-2,ASSLVAVPYQETQY
13,TRBJ2-1,TRBV19,ASSPPGYSYNEQF
12,TRBJ2-7,TRBV6-5,ASSLGGGPYEQY
12,TRBJ1-2,TRBV28,ASSSSRPPYGYT